One sample yielded the 7 T cell receptor beta chains listed below, sequenced in a study of OX40 agonist ivuxolimab in advanced cancers. Method: immunoSEQ multiplex PCR; TCRdb's copy keeps in-frame clones and lacks some. The top ten hold 16% of the sample, which has tens of thousands of clones, roughly 87% seen once. Source: CD4+ or CD8+ T cells sorted from blood, taken in a trial of the OX40 agonist ivuxolimab. The receptors were gathered from an adult with an advanced solid tumor such as melanoma, head and neck, liver or kidney cancer.

This chain connects TRBV5-1 to TRBJ2-7; the match to TRBD1 covers 8 bases. CDR1 is SGHRS and CDR2 is YFSETQ in the germline V gene. The V segment lost 2 bases and the J segment 1 base; nucleotides outside the gene matches: 5. The CDR3 is 15 amino acids. The CDR3 here is CASSLIYRGSYEQYF. The CDR3 coding sequence is TGCGCCAGCAGCTTAATTTACAGGGGGTCCTACGAGCAGTACTTC.

The chain has TRBV11-2 and TRBJ1-1; unclear D gene. V lost 1 base and J 4 bases, leaving 7 bases between the germline ends. This CDR3 spans 13 amino acids. The germline gives CDR1 SGHAT, CDR2 FQNNGV. The CDR3 loop is CASSLVLSTEAFF. The CDR3 coding sequence is TGTGCCAGCAGCTTAGTATTAAGCACTGAAGCTTTCTTT.

This rearrangement joins TRBV7-8 to TRBJ1-1; D gene ambiguous. Trimming removed 4 bases at V and 3 bases at J, with 12 bases between. Germline lookup yields CDR1 SGHVS and CDR2 FQNEAQ. There are 14 residues in the CDR3. In nucleotides, the CDR3 is TGTGCCAGCAGCTCGCGACGGACCGACACTGAAGCTTTCTTT. It codes for CASSSRRTDTEAFF.

The rearrangement links TRBV5-6 to TRBJ1-5, with 10 bases matching TRBD1. The J segment lost 15 bases and the V segment lost 1 base, leaving 7 bases of the junction unmatched. Germline V gives CDR1 SGHDT, CDR2 YYEEEE. CDR3 length: 13 residues. The DNA of the CDR3 is TGTGCCAGCAGCTTGTCTGGGACAGGGGTATGGCATTTT. Translation: CASSLSGTGVWHF.

This chain links TRBV7-8 with TRBJ1-6; 9 bases line up with TRBD1. Germline lookup yields CDR1 SGHVS and CDR2 FQNEAQ. Trimming cost V 2 bases and J 6 bases; bases outside gene matches: 8. CDR3 length: 17 amino acids. CDR3 sequence (DNA): TGTGCCAGCAGCTTATATCGGGTGGGACAGGGTAATTCACCCCTCCACTTT. Amino acid sequence: CASSLYRVGQGNSPLHF.

This sequence joins TRBV30 and TRBJ1-3, with 7 bases identical to TRBD1. After removal of 4 bases from V and 7 bases from J, the junction contained 10 bases not matched to a gene. CDR1 is GTSNPN, CDR2 SVGIG, per germline (reference sequence). The CDR3 totals 14 residues. DNA for the CDR3: TGTGCCTGGAACCACCCGGTCAGGGGGAACACCATATATTTT. Protein product: CAWNHPVRGNTIYF.

V is TRBV18 and J is TRBJ1-4; 7 nucleotides agree with TRBD1. Germline lookup yields CDR1 KGHSH and CDR2 LQKENI. CDR3 size: 13 residues. V was clipped by 4 bases and J by 6 bases; unmatched bases: 2. CDR3 bases: TGTGCCAGCTCACATGGACAGGATGAAAAACTGTTTTTT. As protein: CASSHGQDEKLFF. Full variable domain (rest looked up from reference TRBV18 and TRBJ1-4): NAGVMQNPRHLVRRRGQEARLRCSPMKGHSHVYWYRQLPEEGLKFMVYLQKENIIDESGMPKERFSAEFPKEGPSILRIQQVVRGDSAAYFCASSHGQDEKLFFGSGTQLSVL.